A selection of T cell receptor beta chains follows, all from one sample in a study of identical twins. MiXCR, applied by TCRdb to the 5' RACE reads, yields one record per CDR3 protein. The data show 200,000 to 250,000 distinct CDR3 sequences, under 12% seen once. The sample was memory T cells sorted from blood. Source of these receptors: a man between 45 and 60 years old in good health. Both conserved end residues are part of each CDR3. Each record gives: V gene, clone size, D gene, J gene, CDR3 DNA, CDR3 protein. The D gene is left open where the match is weak. The size entry is marked missing in some rows and otherwise reads once, few, many or a size class.

TRBV19	few	NA	TRBJ2-7	TGTGCCAGTAGTATCGCGGCCTCCTACGAGCAGTACTTC	CASSIAASYEQYF
TRBV20-1	few	TRBD1	TRBJ1-1	TGCAGTGCTTCACAGGGGGGAGAAGCTTTCTTT	CSASQGGEAFF
TRBV7-2	many	NA	TRBJ1-2	TGTGCCAGCAGCTTAGTTGGCACAGGGACACCGCGTGGCTACACCTTC	CASSLVGTGTPRGYTF
TRBV5-1	many	NA	TRBJ2-7	TGCGCCAGCAGCTTGGGGTACAGCACCTACGAGCAGTACTTC	CASSLGYSTYEQYF
TRBV27	NA	NA	TRBJ2-4	TGTGCCAGCAGTCCGCGGGCAATGATCGTGGACAGAATCCTAGCCAAAAACATTCAGTACTTC	CASSPRAMIVDRILAKNIQYF
TRBV7-6	many	TRBD2	TRBJ2-5	TGTGCCAGCAGCGTCATAGCGGGAGGGAGGATCGGAGAGACCCAGTACTTC	CASSVIAGGRIGETQYF
TRBV29-1	NA	NA	TRBJ2-2	TGCAGCGTTGACAGGGGAAATACCGGGGAGCTGTTTTTT	CSVDRGNTGELFF
TRBV20-1	many	TRBD1	TRBJ2-1	TGCAGTGCTAGAGATGGAGGGACAGGGAACAATGAGCAGTTCTTC	CSARDGGTGNNEQFF
TRBV7-2	NA	NA	TRBJ2-1	TGTGCCAGCAGCTTAGGTTCCAACGTGGGATACAATGAGCAGTTCTTC	CASSLGSNVGYNEQFF
TRBV2	many	TRBD1	TRBJ2-1	TGTGCCAGCACCGAGAGGGACAGGGTCTCCTACAATGAGCAGTTCTTC	CASTERDRVSYNEQFF
TRBV12-3/TRBV12-4	many	NA	TRBJ1-1	TGTGCCAGCAGCACGACAGAACTGAACACTGAAGCTTTCTTT	CASSTTELNTEAFF
TRBV7-9	few	TRBD2	TRBJ2-5	TGTGCCAGCAGCTCTCACGGGGGGATCACGGAGACCCAGTACTTC	CASSSHGGITETQYF
TRBV20-1	NA	TRBD2	TRBJ2-1	TGCAGTGCTAGAGATGGTCTGGCAGGACTAGCTTACAATGAGCAGTTCTTC	CSARDGLAGLAYNEQFF